One T cell receptor beta chain is described in this entry. A much larger clone differs by one base, so this may be a read error. Germline V gene sequence: CDR1 MNHNS, CDR2 SASEGT. This CDR3 has 14 residues. V gave up 5 bases and J gave up 2 bases, with 13 bases separating them. RNA transcripts served as the template for amplifying TCR beta CDR3 regions. RT-PCR in the first round (using the HTBI primer set) targeted the TCR CDR3. TCRdb re-analysed the multiplex PCR reads in MiXCR, keeping a single row per CDR3 protein. The repertoire consists of approximately 400,000 distinct CDR3 sequences, with roughly 14% occurring once and the leading ten covering more than 9.5%. This sample is drawn from a study of T cells in Graves' hyperthyroidism and ophthalmopathy. In the study overall: Blood from the periphery was taken at initial diagnosis, before any treatment.

Sequences were obtained from blood. The V and J genes are TRBV6-1 and TRBJ2-7; D is undetermined. The clonotype was recovered from a woman in her sixties or seventies with Graves' hyperthyroidism. The CDR3 DNA reads as TGTGCCAGCAGTCACTCCTCGGAGACCTACGAGCAGTACTTC. It yields the protein CASSHSSETYEQYF.